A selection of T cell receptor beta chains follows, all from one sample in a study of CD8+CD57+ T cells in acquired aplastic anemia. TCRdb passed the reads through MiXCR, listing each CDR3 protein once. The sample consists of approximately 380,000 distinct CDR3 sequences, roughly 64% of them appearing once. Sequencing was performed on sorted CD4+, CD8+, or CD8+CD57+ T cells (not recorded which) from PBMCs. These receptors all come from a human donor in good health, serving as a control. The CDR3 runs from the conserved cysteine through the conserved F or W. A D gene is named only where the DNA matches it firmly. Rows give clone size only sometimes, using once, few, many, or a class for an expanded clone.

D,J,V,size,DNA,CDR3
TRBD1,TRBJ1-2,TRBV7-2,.,TGTGCCAGCAGCCATGGGGACAGGGAGCACTATGGCTACACCTTC,CASSHGDREHYGYTF
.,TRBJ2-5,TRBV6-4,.,TGTGCCACCAGGGGGGCAGGGACACAAGAGACCCAGTACTTC,CATRGAGTQETQYF
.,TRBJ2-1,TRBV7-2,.,TGTGCCAGCAGCTTAGTCGGGGGGCTCAATGAGCAGTTGTTC,CASSLVGGLNEQLF
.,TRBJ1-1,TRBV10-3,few,TGTGCCATCAGTGAGGAGGTGAACACTGAGCCTTTCTTT,CAISEEVNTEPFF
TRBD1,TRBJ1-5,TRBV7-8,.,TGTGCCAGCAGCCTCGACAGGGGAGCCAATCAGCCCCAGCATTTT,CASSLDRGANQPQHF
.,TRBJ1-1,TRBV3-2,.,TGTGCCAGCGGCCAAGATATCACTGGCGCTACTGAAGCTTTCTTT,CASGQDITGATEAFF
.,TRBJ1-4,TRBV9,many,TGTACCAGCAGCGTAGAAGTAGGGAGGAATGAAAAACTGTTTTTT,CTSSVEVGRNEKLFF
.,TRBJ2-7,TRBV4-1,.,TGCGCCTGCAGGACAGAAGCTTACGAGCAGTACTTC,CACRTEAYEQYF
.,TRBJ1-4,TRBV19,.,TGTGCCAGTAGTATAGAGGAACTTGCAACTAATGAAAAACTGTTTTTT,CASSIEELATNEKLFF
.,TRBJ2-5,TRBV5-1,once,TGCGCCAGCAGCTTAGACGCGGCCGGTCCCTTC,CASSLDAAGPF
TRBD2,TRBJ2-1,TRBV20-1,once,TGCAGTGCTAGAGAGACCGGGACTACCGCACAGGTTGGGTTCTTC,CSARETGTTAQVGFF
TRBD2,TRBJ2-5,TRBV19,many,TGTGCCAGTAGTGCCTACCAACTAGCGGGGCACCAAGAGACCCAGTACTTC,CASSAYQLAGHQETQYF
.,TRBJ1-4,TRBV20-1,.,TGCAGTGCTAGTAAGGGGACGTCTGAAGAAAAACTGTTTTTT,CSASKGTSEEKLFF
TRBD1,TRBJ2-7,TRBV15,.,TGTGCCAGCAGTAGAGACAGGGGGCTTATCAACGAGCAGTACTTC,CASSRDRGLINEQYF
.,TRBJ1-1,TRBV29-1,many,TGCAGCGCGCAGAGCACTGAAGCTTTCTTT,CSAQSTEAFF
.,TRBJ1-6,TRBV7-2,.,TGTGCCAGCAGCTCACCGGGACTGGAGACCCAGTACCTCTTT,CASSSPGLETQYLF